This TCR beta chain comes out of a study of T-cell memory formation after mild COVID-19. TCRdb processed the 5' RACE reads anew with MiXCR; each CDR3 protein has one entry. This sample has 470,000 or so distinct CDR3 sequences, with over 15% found just once. This clonotype originated in a man younger than 30 who had mild COVID-19 (a few samples of this study predate the infection). Cell type and time point are not known. Sequences were obtained from PBMCs or a T cell subset sorted from them (not recorded which).

The chain's CDR3 is CASSETGTAGQAFF. The DNA for the CDR3 is TGTGCCAGCAGTGAAACAGGGACGGCAGGGCAGGCTTTCTTT. The chain employs TRBV2 and TRBJ1-1, with D perhaps TRBD1 (6 bases). V shed 2 bases and J shed 11 bases, with 18 bases lying between them. The CDR3 totals 14 residues. Germline V gene lookup returns CDR1 SNHLY and CDR2 FYNNEI.